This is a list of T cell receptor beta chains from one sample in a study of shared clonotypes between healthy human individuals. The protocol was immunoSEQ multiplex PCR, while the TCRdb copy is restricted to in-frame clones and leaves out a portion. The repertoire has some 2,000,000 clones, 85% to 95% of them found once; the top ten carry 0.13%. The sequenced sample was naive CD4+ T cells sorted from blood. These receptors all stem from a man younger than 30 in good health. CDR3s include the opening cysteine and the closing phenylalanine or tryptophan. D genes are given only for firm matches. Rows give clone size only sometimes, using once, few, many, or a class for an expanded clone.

CDR3aa: CAAQGSVKDGYTF; CDR3nt: TGTGCCGCACAGGGGTCAGTGAAGGATGGCTACACCTTC; v_gene: TRBV10-3; d_gene: TRBD1; abundance: .; j_gene: TRBJ1-2
CDR3aa: CASSLRRGDTRTDTQYF; CDR3nt: TGTGCCAGCAGCCTCAGAAGGGGGGACACCCGCACAGATACGCAGTATTTT; v_gene: TRBV14; d_gene: .; abundance: .; j_gene: TRBJ2-3
CDR3aa: CASSLGSAEKLFF; CDR3nt: TGTGCCAGCAGCTTAGGGTCAGCGGAAAAACTGTTTTTT; v_gene: TRBV11-2; d_gene: .; abundance: once; j_gene: TRBJ1-4
CDR3aa: CASSPGQGLTYEQYF; CDR3nt: TGTGCCAGCTCACCGGGACAGGGTTTAACCTACGAGCAGTACTTC; v_gene: TRBV18; d_gene: TRBD1; abundance: .; j_gene: TRBJ2-7
CDR3aa: CAISESERTGSF; CDR3nt: TGTGCCATCAGTGAGTCGGAGCGGACCGGGAGTTTC; v_gene: TRBV10-3; d_gene: .; abundance: .; j_gene: TRBJ2-7
CDR3aa: CALRQGEVGEQYF; CDR3nt: TGTGCCTTGCGACAGGGGGAAGTCGGGGAGCAGTACTTC; v_gene: TRBV30; d_gene: TRBD1; abundance: .; j_gene: TRBJ2-7
CDR3aa: CASSLDPSGKQETQYF; CDR3nt: TGTGCCAGCAGCTTGGATCCGAGCGGCAAACAAGAGACCCAGTACTTC; v_gene: TRBV5-4; d_gene: .; abundance: .; j_gene: TRBJ2-5
CDR3aa: CASSYGAGNGYTF; CDR3nt: TGTGCCAGCAGTTATGGGGCAGGGAATGGCTACACCTTC; v_gene: TRBV6-5; d_gene: .; abundance: once; j_gene: TRBJ1-2
CDR3aa: CASSASTGGGYNEQFF; CDR3nt: TGCGCCAGCAGCGCCTCCACAGGGGGCGGGTACAATGAGCAGTTCTTC; v_gene: TRBV5-1; d_gene: TRBD1; abundance: few; j_gene: TRBJ2-1
CDR3aa: CASSYSSLQGGNTIYF; CDR3nt: TGTGCCAGCAGTTACTCGAGTCTCCAGGGTGGAAACACCATATATTTT; v_gene: TRBV6-5; d_gene: .; abundance: .; j_gene: TRBJ1-3
CDR3aa: CASSPSGGAIYEQYF; CDR3nt: TGTGCCAGCAGCCCAAGCGGGGGAGCCATCTACGAGCAGTACTTC; v_gene: TRBV7-9; d_gene: TRBD2; abundance: .; j_gene: TRBJ2-7
CDR3aa: CAWSRGELTRGEQFF; CDR3nt: TGTGCCTGGAGTCGAGGGGAGCTGACTAGAGGTGAGCAGTTCTTC; v_gene: TRBV30; d_gene: .; abundance: .; j_gene: TRBJ2-1
CDR3aa: CASSERLDLSEQYF; CDR3nt: TGCGCCAGCAGTGAACGGCTAGATCTCTCCGAGCAGTACTTC; v_gene: TRBV10-1; d_gene: .; abundance: .; j_gene: TRBJ2-7
CDR3aa: CASSLAGAREWETQYF; CDR3nt: TGTGCCAGCAGCTTGGCAGGGGCCAGGGAGTGGGAGACCCAGTACTTC; v_gene: TRBV5-4; d_gene: .; abundance: .; j_gene: TRBJ2-5
CDR3aa: CASRRAAYNEQFF; CDR3nt: TGTGCCAGCAGACGGGCGGCCTACAATGAGCAGTTCTTC; v_gene: TRBV6-6; d_gene: .; abundance: .; j_gene: TRBJ2-1
CDR3aa: CASSPAGTGSPEQYF; CDR3nt: TGTGCCAGCAGTCCCGCCGGGACAGGGTCTCCCGAGCAGTACTTC; v_gene: TRBV6-1; d_gene: TRBD1; abundance: few; j_gene: TRBJ2-7
CDR3aa: CASSLGGRREKLFF; CDR3nt: TGTGCCAGCAGTTTGGGGGGAAGAAGGGAAAAACTGTTTTTT; v_gene: TRBV27; d_gene: .; abundance: .; j_gene: TRBJ1-4
CDR3aa: CASSPWGHEQFF; CDR3nt: TGTGCCAGTAGTCCCTGGGGCCATGAGCAGTTCTTC; v_gene: TRBV19; d_gene: .; abundance: .; j_gene: TRBJ2-1
CDR3aa: CASREQGSSYNSPLHF; CDR3nt: TGTGCCAGCAGGGAACAGGGGTCCTCCTATAATTCACCCCTCCACTTT; v_gene: TRBV6-1; d_gene: TRBD1; abundance: .; j_gene: TRBJ1-6
CDR3aa: CASSPSDRANQPQHF; CDR3nt: TGTGCCAGCAGCCCATCCGACAGGGCCAATCAGCCCCAGCATTTT; v_gene: TRBV27; d_gene: TRBD1; abundance: .; j_gene: TRBJ1-5
CDR3aa: CAIEGGGAGDTQYF; CDR3nt: TGTGCCATCGAGGGCGGGGGGGCTGGAGATACGCAGTATTTT; v_gene: TRBV10-3; d_gene: TRBD2; abundance: .; j_gene: TRBJ2-3
CDR3aa: CASSLVGGPLNSPLHF; CDR3nt: TGTGCCAGCAGCTTGGTGGGGGGCCCACTTAATTCACCCCTCCACTTT; v_gene: TRBV5-4; d_gene: .; abundance: .; j_gene: TRBJ1-6
CDR3aa: CASSPNLGNTEAFF; CDR3nt: TGTGCCAGCAGCCCCAATTTAGGGAACACTGAAGCTTTCTTT; v_gene: TRBV14; d_gene: .; abundance: .; j_gene: TRBJ1-1